This T cell receptor (beta chain) emerged from a study of blood T cells in healthy people across ages. Study-wide context: About one barcoded TCR beta cDNA was captured per two T cells.

With a J-beta primer mix and a sample-barcoded 5' primer, a second PCR ran roughly 6 to 11 cycles. TCRdb analysed the 5' RACE reads with MiXCR anew, one entry per CDR3 protein. The sample includes approximately 1,000,000 distinct CDR3 sequences, 35% to 45% of them seen just once. This clonotype was observed a handful of times. What it binds is not known. Trimming stripped 6 bases from V and 11 bases from J, with 25 bases between. CDR1 is SQVTM, CDR2 ANQGSEA, per germline. This CDR3 is built from 14 residues. Study outcomes and limitations: There were more naive CD4+ cells and higher diversity in long-lived donors than in aged donors.

The sequence derives from a young man in good health. The sample was blood. The V call is TRBV29-1, the J call TRBJ2-5, with TRBD2 as a possible D gene (6 bases). CDR3 region: CSVDGLTSYNEQYF. Written as DNA, the CDR3 is TGCAGCGTGGACGGACTAACTAGCTACAATGAGCAGTACTTC.